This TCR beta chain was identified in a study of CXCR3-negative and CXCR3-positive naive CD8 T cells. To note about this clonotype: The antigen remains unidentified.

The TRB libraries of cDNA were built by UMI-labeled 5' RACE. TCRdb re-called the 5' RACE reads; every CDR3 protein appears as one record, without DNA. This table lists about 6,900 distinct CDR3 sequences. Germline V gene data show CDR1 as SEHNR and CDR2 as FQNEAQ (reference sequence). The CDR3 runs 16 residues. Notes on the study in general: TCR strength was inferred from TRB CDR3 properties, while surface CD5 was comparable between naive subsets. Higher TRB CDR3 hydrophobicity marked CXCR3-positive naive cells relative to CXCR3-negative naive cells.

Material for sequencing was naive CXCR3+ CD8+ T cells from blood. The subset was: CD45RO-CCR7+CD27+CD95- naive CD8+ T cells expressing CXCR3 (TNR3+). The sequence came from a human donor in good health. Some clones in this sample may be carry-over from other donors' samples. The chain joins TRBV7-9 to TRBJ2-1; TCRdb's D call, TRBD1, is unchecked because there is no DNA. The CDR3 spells CASSPPGLGSYNEQFF.